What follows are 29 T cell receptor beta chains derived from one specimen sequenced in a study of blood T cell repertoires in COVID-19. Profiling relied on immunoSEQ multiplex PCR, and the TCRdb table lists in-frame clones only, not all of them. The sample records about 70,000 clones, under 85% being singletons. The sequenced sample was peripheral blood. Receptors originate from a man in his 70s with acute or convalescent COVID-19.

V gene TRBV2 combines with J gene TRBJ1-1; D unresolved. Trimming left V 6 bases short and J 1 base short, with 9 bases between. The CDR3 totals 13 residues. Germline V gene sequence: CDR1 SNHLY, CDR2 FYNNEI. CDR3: CASSANRNTEAFF. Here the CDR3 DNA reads TGTGCCAGCAGCGCCAATAGGAACACTGAAGCTTTCTTT.

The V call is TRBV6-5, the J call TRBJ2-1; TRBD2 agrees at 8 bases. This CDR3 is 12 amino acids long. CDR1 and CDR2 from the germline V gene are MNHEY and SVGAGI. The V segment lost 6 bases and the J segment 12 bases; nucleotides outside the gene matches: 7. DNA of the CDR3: TGTGCCAGCAGAGGTAGCGGGGCACCGCAGTTCTTC. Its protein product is CASRGSGAPQFF.

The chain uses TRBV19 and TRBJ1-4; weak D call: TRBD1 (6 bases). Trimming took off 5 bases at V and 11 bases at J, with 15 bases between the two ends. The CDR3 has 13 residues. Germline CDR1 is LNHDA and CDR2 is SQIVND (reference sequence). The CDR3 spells CASSPDRSDKLFF. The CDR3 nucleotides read TGTGCCAGTAGTCCCGACAGGTCCGATAAACTGTTTTTT. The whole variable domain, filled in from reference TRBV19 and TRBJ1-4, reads DGGITQSPKYLFRKEGQNVTLSCEQNLNHDAMYWYRQDPGQGLRLIYYSQIVNDFQKGDIAEGYSVSREKKESFPLTVTSAQKNPTAFYLCASSPDRSDKLFFGSGTQLSVL.

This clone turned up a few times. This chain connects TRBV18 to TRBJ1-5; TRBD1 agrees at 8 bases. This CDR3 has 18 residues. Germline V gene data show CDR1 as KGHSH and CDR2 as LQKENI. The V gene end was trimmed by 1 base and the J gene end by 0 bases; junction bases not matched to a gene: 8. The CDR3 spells CASSPLPGQGLSNQPQHF. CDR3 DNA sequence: TGTGCCAGCTCACCACTTCCTGGACAGGGACTTAGCAATCAGCCCCAGCATTTT.

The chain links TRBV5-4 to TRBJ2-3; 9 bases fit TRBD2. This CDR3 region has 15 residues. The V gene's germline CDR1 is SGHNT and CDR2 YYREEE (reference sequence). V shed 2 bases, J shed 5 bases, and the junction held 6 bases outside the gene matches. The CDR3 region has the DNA TGTGCCAGCAGCTTCAAGACTAGCGGATTAGATACGCAGTATTTT. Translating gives CASSFKTSGLDTQYF.

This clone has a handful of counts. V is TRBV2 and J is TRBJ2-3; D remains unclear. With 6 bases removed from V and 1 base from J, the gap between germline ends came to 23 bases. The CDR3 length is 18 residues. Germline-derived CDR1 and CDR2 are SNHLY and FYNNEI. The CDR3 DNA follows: TGTGCCAGCAGACTCGACCAGAGCGCTAGTGATGGCACAGATACGCAGTATTTT. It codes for CASRLDQSASDGTDTQYF.

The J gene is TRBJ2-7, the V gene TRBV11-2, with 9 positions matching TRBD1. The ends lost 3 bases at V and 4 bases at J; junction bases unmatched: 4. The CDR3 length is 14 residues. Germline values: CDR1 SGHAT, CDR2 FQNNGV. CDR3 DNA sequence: TGTGCCAGCAGCTTTGGGACAGGGAGATACGAGCAGTACTTC. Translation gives CASSFGTGRYEQYF.

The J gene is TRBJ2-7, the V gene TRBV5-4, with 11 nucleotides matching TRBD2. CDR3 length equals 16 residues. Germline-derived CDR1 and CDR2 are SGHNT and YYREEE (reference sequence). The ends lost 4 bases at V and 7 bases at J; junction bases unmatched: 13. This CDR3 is CASSKDSGRALGEQYF. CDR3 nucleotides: TGTGCCAGCAGCAAAGATAGCGGGAGGGCCTTGGGGGAGCAGTACTTC.

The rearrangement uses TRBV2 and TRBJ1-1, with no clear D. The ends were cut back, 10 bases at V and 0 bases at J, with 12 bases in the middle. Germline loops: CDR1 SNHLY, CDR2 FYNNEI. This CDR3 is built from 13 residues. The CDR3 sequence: CANKAQMNTEAFF. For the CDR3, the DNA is TGTGCCAATAAGGCACAGATGAACACTGAAGCTTTCTTT.

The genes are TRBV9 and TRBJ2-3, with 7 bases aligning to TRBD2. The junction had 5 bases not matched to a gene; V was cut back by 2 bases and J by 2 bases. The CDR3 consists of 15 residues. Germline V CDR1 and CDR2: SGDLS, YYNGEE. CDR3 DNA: TGTGCCAGCAGCGTGGCGGGAGCCTTCACAGATACGCAGTATTTT. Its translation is CASSVAGAFTDTQYF. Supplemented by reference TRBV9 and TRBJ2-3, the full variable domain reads DSGVTQTPKHLITATGQRVTLRCSPRSGDLSVYWYQQSLDQGLQFLIQYYNGEERAKGNILERFSAQQFPDLHSELNLSSLELGDSALYFCASSVAGAFTDTQYFGPGTRLTVL.

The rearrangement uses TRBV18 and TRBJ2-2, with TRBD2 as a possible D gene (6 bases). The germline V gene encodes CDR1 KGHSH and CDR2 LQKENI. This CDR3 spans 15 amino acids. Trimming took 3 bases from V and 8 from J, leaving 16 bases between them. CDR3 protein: CASSPRDSAGGELFF. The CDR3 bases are TGTGCCAGCTCACCCCGGGACTCTGCGGGAGGGGAGCTGTTTTTT.

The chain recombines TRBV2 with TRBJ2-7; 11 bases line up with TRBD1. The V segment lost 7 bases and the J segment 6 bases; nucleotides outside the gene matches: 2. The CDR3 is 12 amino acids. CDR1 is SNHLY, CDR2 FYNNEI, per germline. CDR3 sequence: CASTGQGGEQYF. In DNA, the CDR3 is TGTGCCAGCACGGGACAGGGGGGCGAGCAGTACTTC.

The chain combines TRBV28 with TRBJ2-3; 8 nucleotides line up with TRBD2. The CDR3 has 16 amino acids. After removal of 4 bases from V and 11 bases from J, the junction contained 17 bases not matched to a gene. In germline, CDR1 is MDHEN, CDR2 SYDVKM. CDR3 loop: CASSSVGREALHGQYF. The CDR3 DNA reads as TGTGCCAGCAGTTCCGTAGGGCGGGAGGCACTTCATGGGCAGTATTTT.

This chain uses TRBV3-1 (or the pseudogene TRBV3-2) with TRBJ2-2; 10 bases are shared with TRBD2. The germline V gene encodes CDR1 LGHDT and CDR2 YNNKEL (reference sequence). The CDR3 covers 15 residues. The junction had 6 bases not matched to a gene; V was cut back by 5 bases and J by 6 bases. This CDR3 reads CASSLRGTSAGELFF. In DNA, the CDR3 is TGTGCCAGCAGCTTAAGAGGGACTAGCGCCGGGGAGCTGTTTTTT.

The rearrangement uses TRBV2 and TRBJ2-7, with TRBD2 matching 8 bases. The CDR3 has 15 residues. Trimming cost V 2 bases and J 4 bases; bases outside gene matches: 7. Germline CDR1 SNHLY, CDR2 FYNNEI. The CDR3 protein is CASSESGGGWYEQYF. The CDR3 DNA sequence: TGTGCCAGCAGTGAAAGCGGGGGAGGTTGGTACGAGCAGTACTTC.

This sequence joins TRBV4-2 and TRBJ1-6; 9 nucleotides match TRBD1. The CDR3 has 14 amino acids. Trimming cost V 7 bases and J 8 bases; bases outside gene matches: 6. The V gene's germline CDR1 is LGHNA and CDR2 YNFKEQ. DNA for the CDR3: TGTGCCAGCAAACAGGGGGCTTTGGATTCACCCCTCCACTTT. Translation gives CASKQGALDSPLHF.

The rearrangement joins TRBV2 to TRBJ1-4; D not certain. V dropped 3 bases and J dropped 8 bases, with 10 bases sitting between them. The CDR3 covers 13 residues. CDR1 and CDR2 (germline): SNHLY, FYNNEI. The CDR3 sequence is CASSEEVREKLFF. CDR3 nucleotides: TGTGCCAGCAGTGAGGAGGTTCGAGAAAAACTGTTTTTT.

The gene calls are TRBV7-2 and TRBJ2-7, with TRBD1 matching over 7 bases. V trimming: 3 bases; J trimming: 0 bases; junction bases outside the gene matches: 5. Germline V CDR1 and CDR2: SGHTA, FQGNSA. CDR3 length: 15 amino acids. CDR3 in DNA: TGTGCCAGCAGCTTCGGGACAGCTTCCTCCTACGAGCAGTACTTC. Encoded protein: CASSFGTASSYEQYF.

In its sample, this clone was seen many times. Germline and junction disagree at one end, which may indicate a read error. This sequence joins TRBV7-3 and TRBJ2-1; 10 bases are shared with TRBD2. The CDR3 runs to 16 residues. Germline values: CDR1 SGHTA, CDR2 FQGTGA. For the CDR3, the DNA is TGTGCCAGCAGCATAACTGCTAGCGGGAGCGCTTATGAGCAGTTCTTC. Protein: CASSITASGSAYEQFF.

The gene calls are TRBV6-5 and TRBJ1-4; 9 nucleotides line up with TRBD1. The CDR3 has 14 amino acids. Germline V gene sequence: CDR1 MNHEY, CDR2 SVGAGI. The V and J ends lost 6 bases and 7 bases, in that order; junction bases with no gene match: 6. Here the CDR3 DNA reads TGTGCCAGCAGAGCAACAGGGGGCGGTGAAAAACTGTTTTTT. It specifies CASRATGGGEKLFF.

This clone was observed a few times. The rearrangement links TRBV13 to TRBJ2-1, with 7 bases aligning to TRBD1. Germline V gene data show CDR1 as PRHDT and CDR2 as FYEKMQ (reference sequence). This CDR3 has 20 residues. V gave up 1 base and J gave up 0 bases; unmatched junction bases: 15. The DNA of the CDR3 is TGTGCCAGCAGCTTAGAGGTAGGGGGCCGGGACCCCAGCTCCTACAATGAGCAGTTCTTC. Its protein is CASSLEVGGRDPSSYNEQFF.

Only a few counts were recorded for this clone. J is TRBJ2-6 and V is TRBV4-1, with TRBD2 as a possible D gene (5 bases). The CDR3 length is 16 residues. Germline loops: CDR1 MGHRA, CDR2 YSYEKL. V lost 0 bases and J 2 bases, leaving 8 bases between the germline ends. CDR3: CASSQEVGAGANVLTF. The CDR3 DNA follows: TGCGCCAGCAGCCAAGAGGTGGGAGCTGGGGCCAACGTCCTGACTTTC.

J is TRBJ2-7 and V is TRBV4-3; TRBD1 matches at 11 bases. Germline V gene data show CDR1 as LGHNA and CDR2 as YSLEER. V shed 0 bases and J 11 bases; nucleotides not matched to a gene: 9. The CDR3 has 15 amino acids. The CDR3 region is CASSQEWDRGTGEYF. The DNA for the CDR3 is TGCGCCAGCAGCCAAGAATGGGACAGGGGGACTGGAGAGTACTTC.

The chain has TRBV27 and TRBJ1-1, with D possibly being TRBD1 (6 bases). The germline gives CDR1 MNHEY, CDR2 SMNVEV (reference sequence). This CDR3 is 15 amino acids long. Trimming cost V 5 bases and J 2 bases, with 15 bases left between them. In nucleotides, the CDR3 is TGTGCCAGCAGTCCCTGGGGGCCGGGAAACACTGAAGCTTTCTTT. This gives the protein CASSPWGPGNTEAFF.

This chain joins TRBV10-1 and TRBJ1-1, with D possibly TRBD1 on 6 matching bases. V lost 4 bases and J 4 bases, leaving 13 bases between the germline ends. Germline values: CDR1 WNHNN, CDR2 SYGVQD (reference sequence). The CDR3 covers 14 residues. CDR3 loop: CASSGTGWSTEAFF. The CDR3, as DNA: TGCGCCAGCAGTGGTACAGGGTGGTCCACTGAAGCTTTCTTT.

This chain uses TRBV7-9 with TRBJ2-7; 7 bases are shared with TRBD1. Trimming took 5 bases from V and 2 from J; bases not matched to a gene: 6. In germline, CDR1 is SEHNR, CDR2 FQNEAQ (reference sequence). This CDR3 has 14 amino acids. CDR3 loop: CASSLDRTPYEQYF. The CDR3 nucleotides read TGTGCCAGCAGCCTGGACAGGACCCCCTACGAGCAGTACTTC. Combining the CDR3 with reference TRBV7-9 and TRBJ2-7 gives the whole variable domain DTGVSQNPRHKITKRGQNVTFRCDPISEHNRLYWYRQTLGQGPEFLTYFQNEAQLEKSRLLSDRFSAERPKGSFSTLEIQRTEQGDSAMYLCASSLDRTPYEQYFGPGTRLTVT.

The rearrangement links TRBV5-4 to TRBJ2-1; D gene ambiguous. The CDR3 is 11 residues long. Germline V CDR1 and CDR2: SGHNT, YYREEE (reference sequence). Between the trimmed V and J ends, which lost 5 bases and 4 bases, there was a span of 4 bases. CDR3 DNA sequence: TGTGCCAGCAGGTATTACAATGAGCAGTTCTTC. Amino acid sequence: CASRYYNEQFF.

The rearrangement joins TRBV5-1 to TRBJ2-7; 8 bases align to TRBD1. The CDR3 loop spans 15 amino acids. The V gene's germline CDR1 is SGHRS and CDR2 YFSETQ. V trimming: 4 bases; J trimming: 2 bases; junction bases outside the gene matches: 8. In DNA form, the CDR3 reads TGCGCCAGCAGCCCTAGACAGGGGACAACCTACGAGCAGTACTTC. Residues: CASSPRQGTTYEQYF.

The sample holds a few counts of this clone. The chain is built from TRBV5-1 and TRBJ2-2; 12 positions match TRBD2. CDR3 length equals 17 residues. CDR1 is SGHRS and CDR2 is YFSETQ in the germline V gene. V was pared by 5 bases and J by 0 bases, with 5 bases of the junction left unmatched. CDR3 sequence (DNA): TGCGCCAGCAGGGCTAGCGGGAGGGCCGCGAACACCGGGGAGCTGTTTTTT. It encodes CASRASGRAANTGELFF.